This T cell receptor beta chain emerged from a study of human T cells and chemical hapten exposure. Study details: Chiefly women, the patients showed alopecia areata, totalis or universalis. Study observations and caveats: TCRs above 1 in 1000 frequency stayed constant with DPC sensitization.

The CDR3 loop spans 15 amino acids. V lost 7 bases, J lost 2 bases, and 18 bases lay in between. CDR1 MDHEN and CDR2 SYDVKM come from the germline V gene. Noted time point: pre-sensitization, week 0. The sample's treatment: therapeutic diphenylcyclopropenone sensitization with weekly scalp DPC. This clonotype has a count of ten or more. The antigen is undetermined. MiXCR was run by TCRdb on the RACE reads, yielding one entry per CDR3 protein. The sample contains approximately 320,000 distinct CDR3 sequences, about 5% of which appear only once. The input for sequencing was whole blood, taken in connection with sensitization to the hapten diphenylcyclopropenone (DPC). This chain joins TRBV28 and TRBJ2-7; unclear D gene. The receptor's source is a young woman with alopecia areata. Some clones in this sample may be carry-over from other donors' samples. CDR3 protein: CASNEGPRAPYEQYF. CDR3 DNA sequence: TGTGCCAGCAACGAAGGACCCCGGGCCCCCTACGAGCAGTACTTC.